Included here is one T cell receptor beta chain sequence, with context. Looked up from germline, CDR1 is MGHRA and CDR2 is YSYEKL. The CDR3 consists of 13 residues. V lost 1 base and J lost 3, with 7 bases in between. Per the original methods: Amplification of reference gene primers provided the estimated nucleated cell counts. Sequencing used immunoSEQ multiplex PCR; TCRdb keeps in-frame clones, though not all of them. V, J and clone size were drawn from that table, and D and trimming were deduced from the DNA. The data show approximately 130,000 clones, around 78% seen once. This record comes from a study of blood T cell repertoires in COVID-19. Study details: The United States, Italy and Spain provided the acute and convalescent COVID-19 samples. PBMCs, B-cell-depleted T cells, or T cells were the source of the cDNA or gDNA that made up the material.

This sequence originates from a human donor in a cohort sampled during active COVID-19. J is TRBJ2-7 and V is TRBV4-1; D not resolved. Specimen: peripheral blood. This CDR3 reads CASSQGTYYEQYF. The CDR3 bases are TGCGCCAGCAGCCAAGGAACTTACTACGAGCAGTACTTC.